This is a list of T cell receptor beta chains from one sample in a study of identical twins. MiXCR was run by TCRdb on the 5' RACE reads, yielding one entry per CDR3 protein. The data show 1,800,000 or so distinct CDR3 sequences, with under 35% seen just once and about 0.27% held by the top ten. Sequencing was done on a sample of cord blood. Receptor source: a newborn girl in good health. CDR3s include the opening cysteine and the closing phenylalanine or tryptophan.

J: TRBJ2-7; V: TRBV9; CDR3: CASSAQSSPSYEQYF
J: TRBJ2-3; V: TRBV5-1; CDR3: CASSFGDLDTQYF
J: TRBJ2-2; V: TRBV3-1; CDR3: CASRGGTTGELFF
J: TRBJ1-1; V: TRBV20-1; CDR3: CSALTGGTEAFF
J: TRBJ2-1; V: TRBV12-5; CDR3: CASGLVLGGAVNEQFF
J: TRBJ1-2; V: TRBV28; CDR3: CASRRHRGYYGYTF
J: TRBJ2-3; V: TRBV15; CDR3: CATSSLGSSTDTQFF
J: TRBJ2-1; V: TRBV12-3/TRBV12-4; CDR3: CASSFRLAGGNNEQFF
J: TRBJ2-5; V: TRBV7-6; CDR3: CASSPQGARETQYF
J: TRBJ2-3; V: TRBV20-1; CDR3: CSASGAGGLSTDTQYF
J: TRBJ2-5; V: TRBV29-1; CDR3: CSVALVLVQETQYF
J: TRBJ1-2; V: TRBV30; CDR3: CAWSETGNYGYTF
J: TRBJ2-7; V: TRBV28; CDR3: CASSSSTGSYEQYF
J: TRBJ2-1; V: TRBV4-2; CDR3: CASSQDGTGWNEQFF
J: TRBJ2-1; V: TRBV11-2; CDR3: CASSLLASSSYNEQFF
J: TRBJ2-5; V: TRBV5-1; CDR3: CASSFIRGEGSQYF
J: TRBJ2-1; V: TRBV27; CDR3: CASSFARNNEQFF
J: TRBJ2-7; V: TRBV19; CDR3: CASRLRGVEVYEQYF
J: TRBJ2-7; V: TRBV20-1; CDR3: CSARDRLLYEQYF
J: TRBJ2-2; V: TRBV28; CDR3: CASSLSRTGGQGQLFF
J: TRBJ2-1; V: TRBV5-1; CDR3: CASSLTSSGGASEQFF
J: TRBJ2-7; V: TRBV28; CDR3: CASSLMAGAPSYEQYF
J: TRBJ2-3; V: TRBV4-1; CDR3: CASSQRTSGRSDTQYF
J: TRBJ2-1; V: TRBV3-1; CDR3: CASSQERAWGSSYNEQFF
J: TRBJ1-4; V: TRBV10-2; CDR3: CASSEGDRGFFEKLFF
J: TRBJ2-3; V: TRBV29-1; CDR3: CSVEQETDTQYF
J: TRBJ2-2; V: TRBV4-1; CDR3: CASSHTGTSTGELFF
J: TRBJ2-1; V: TRBV12-3/TRBV12-4; CDR3: CASSFGEESREQFF
J: TRBJ1-5; V: TRBV18; CDR3: CASSPLVRQPQHF
J: TRBJ1-2; V: TRBV9; CDR3: CASSVNTF
J: TRBJ1-2; V: TRBV28; CDR3: CASRLSTGTYGYTF